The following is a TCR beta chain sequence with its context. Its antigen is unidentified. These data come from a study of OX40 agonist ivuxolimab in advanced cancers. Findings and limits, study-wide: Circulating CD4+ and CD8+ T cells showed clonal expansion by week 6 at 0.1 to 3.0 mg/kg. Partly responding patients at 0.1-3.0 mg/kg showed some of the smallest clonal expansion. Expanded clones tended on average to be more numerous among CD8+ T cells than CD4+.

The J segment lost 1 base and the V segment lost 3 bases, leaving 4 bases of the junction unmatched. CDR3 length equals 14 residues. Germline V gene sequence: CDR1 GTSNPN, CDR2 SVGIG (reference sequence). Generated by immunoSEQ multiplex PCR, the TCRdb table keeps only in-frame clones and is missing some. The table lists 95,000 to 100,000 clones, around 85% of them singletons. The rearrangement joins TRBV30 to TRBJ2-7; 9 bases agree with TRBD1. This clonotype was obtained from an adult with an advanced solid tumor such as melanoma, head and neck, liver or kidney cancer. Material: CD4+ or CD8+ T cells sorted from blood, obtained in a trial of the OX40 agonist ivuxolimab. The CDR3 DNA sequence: TGTGCCTGGAGAGGGACAGGGATTTCCTACGAGCAGTACTTC. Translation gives CAWRGTGISYEQYF.